This record concerns one T cell receptor (beta chain) sequence. Assay: immunoSEQ multiplex PCR; the TCRdb copy retains only in-frame clones and omits some. The data show about 20,000 clones, with around 90% seen just once and 8% to 10% held by the top ten. This sample stems from a study of control samples from healthy donors and cancer patients. The germline V gene encodes CDR1 SNHLY and CDR2 FYNNEI. CDR3 length: 13 amino acids. The V and J ends lost 7 bases and 4 bases respectively, with 11 bases between them. The chain combines TRBV2 with TRBJ1-5; no clear D gene. Source material: PBMCs. The TCR sequence derives from a woman aged 55-70 years with head and neck cancer. Here the CDR3 reads CASTPFANQPQHF. The CDR3 nucleotides read TGTGCCAGCACCCCGTTCGCGAATCAGCCCCAGCATTTT.